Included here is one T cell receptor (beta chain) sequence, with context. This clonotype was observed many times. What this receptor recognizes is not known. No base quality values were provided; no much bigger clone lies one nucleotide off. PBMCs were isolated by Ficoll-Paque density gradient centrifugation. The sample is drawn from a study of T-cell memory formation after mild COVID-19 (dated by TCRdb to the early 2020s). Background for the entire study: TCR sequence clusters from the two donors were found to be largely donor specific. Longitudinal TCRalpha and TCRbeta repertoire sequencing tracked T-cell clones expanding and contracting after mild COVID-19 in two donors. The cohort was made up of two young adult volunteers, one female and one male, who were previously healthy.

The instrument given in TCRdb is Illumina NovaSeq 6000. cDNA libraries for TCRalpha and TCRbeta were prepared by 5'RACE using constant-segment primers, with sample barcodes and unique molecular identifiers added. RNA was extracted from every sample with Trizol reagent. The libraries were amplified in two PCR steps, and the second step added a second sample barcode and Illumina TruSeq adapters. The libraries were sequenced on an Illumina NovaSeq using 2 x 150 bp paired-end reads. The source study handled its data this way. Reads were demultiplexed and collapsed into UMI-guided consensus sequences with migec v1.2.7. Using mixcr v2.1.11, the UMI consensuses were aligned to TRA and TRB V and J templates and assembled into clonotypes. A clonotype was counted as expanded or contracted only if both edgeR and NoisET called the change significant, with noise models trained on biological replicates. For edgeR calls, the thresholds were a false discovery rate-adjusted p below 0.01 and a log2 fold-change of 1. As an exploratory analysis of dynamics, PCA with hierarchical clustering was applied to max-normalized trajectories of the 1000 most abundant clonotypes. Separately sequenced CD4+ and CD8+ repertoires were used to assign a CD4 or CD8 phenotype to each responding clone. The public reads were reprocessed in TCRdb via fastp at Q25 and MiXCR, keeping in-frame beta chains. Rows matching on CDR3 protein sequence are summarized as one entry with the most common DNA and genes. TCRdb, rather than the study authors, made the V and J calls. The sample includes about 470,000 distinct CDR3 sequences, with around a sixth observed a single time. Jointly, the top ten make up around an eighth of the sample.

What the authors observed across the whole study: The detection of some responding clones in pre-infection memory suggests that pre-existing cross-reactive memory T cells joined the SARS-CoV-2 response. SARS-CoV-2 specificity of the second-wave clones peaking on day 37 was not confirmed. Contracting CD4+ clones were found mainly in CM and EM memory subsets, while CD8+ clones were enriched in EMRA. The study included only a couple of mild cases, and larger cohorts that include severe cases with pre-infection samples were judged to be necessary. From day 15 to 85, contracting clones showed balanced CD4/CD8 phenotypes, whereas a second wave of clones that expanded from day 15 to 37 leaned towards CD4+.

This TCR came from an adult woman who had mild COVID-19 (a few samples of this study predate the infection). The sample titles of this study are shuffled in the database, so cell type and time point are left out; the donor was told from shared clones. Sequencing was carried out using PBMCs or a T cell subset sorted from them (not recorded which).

The nucleotides are TGCGCCAGCAGCTTGGATGGACACCTGAACACTGAAGCTTTCTTT. It specifies CASSLDGHLNTEAFF. The chain was built from TRBV5-1 and TRBJ1-1, with a weak D call of TRBD1 (5 bases match). V lost 0 bases and J lost 0 bases; the stretch between them is 9 bases long. The CDR3 goes from the cysteine to the phenylalanine over 15 residues. Just CDR3 DNA is preserved here, 45 bases in frame from base 1. The germline V gene gives CDR1 as SGHRS and CDR2 as YFSETQ.